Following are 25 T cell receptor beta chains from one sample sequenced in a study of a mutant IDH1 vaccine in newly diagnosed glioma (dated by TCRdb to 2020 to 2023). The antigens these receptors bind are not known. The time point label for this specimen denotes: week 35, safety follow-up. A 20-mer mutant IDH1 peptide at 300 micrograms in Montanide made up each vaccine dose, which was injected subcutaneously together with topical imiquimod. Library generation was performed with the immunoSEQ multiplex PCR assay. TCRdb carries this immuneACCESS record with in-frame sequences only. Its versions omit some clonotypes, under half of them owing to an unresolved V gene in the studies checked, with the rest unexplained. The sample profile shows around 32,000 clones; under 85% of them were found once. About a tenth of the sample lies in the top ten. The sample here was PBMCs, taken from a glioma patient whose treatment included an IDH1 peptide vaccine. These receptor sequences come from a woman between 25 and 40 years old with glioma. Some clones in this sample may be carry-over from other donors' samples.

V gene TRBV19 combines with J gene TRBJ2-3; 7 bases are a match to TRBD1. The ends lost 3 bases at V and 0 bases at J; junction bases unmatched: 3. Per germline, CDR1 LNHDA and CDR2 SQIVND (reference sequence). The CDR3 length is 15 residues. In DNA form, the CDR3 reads TGTGCCAGTAGTATCCTGACAGGGAGCACAGATACGCAGTATTTT. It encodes CASSILTGSTDTQYF.

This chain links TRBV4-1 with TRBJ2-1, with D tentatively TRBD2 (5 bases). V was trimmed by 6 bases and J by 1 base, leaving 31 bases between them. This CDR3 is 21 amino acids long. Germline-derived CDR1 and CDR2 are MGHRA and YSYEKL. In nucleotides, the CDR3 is TGCGCCAGCAGTAAGCCATTCGGGAACAGTGCGGTGGTGGGGTCCTACAATGAGCAGTTCTTC. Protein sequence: CASSKPFGNSAVVGSYNEQFF.

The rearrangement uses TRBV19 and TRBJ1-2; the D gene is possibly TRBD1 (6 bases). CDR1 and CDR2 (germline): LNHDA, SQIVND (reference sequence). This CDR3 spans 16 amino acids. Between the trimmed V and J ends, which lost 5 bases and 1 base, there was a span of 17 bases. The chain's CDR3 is CASSEQGARGNYGYTF. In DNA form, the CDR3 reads TGTGCCAGTAGTGAACAGGGTGCTCGAGGTAACTATGGCTACACCTTC. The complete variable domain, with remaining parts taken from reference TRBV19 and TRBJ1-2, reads DGGITQSPKYLFRKEGQNVTLSCEQNLNHDAMYWYRQDPGQGLRLIYYSQIVNDFQKGDIAEGYSVSREKKESFPLTVTSAQKNPTAFYLCASSEQGARGNYGYTFGSGTRLTVV.

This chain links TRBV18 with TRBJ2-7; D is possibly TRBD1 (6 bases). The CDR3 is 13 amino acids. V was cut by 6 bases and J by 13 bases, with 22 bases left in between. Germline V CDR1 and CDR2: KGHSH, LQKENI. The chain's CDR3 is CASSQGTSGQFYF. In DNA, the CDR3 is TGTGCCAGCTCCCAAGGCACATCCGGACAGTTCTACTTC.

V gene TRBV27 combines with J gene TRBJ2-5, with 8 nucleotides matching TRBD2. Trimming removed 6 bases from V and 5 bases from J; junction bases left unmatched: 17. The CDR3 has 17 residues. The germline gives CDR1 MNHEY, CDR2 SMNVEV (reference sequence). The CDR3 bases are TGTGCCAGCAGGGGGGTCCGGGGGGGGCCCTCGGTGGAGACCCAGTACTTC. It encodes CASRGVRGGPSVETQYF.

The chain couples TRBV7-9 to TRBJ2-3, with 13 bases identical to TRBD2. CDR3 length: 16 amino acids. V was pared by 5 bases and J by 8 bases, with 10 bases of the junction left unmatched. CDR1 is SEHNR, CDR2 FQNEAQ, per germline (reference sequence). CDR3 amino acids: CASSPLAGGPEATQYF. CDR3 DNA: TGTGCCAGCAGCCCACTAGCGGGAGGGCCTGAGGCTACGCAGTATTTT.

The CDR3 loop is CSARSHYGYTF. The CDR3 DNA sequence: TGCAGTGCTAGGTCCCACTATGGCTACACCTTC. The chain recombines TRBV20-1 with TRBJ1-2; D call uncertain. The CDR3 consists of 11 residues. Germline-derived CDR1 and CDR2 are DFQATT and SNEGSKA (reference sequence). V dropped 3 bases and J dropped 3 bases, with 5 bases sitting between them.

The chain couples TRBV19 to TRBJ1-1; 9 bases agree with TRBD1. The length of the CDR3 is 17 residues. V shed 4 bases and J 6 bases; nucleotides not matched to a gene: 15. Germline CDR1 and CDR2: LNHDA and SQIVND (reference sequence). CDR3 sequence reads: CASSTWGTGRSGAEAFF. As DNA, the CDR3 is TGTGCCAGTAGTACATGGGGGACAGGGAGGAGCGGCGCTGAAGCTTTCTTT. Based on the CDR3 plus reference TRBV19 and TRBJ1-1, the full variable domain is DGGITQSPKYLFRKEGQNVTLSCEQNLNHDAMYWYRQDPGQGLRLIYYSQIVNDFQKGDIAEGYSVSREKKESFPLTVTSAQKNPTAFYLCASSTWGTGRSGAEAFFGQGTRLTVV.

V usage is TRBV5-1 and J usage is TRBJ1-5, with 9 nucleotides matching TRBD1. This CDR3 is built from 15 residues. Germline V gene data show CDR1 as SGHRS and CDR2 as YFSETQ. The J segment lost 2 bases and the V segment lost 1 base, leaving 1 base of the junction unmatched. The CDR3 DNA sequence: TGCGCCAGCAGCTTGACAGGGGGCGGCAATCAGCCCCAGCATTTT. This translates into CASSLTGGGNQPQHF.

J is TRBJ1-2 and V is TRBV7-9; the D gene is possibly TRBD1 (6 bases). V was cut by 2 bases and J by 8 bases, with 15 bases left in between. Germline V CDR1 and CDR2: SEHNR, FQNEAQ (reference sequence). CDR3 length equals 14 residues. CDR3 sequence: CASSLWQGTGGYTF. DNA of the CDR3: TGTGCCAGCAGCTTATGGCAGGGGACGGGCGGCTACACCTTC.

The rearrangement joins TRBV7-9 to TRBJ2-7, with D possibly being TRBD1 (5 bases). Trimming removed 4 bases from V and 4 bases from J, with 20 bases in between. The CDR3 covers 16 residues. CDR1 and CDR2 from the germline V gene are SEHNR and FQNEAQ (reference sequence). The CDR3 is CASSWESGPLFYEQYF. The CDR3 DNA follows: TGTGCCAGCAGCTGGGAATCAGGGCCGCTATTTTACGAGCAGTACTTC.

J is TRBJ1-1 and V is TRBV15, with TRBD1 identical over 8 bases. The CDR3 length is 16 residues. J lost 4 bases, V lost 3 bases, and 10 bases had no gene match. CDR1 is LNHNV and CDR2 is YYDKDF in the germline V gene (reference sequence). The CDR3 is CATSSGQGAPGTEAFF. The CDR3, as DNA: TGTGCCACCAGCAGTGGGCAGGGGGCGCCGGGCACTGAAGCTTTCTTT.

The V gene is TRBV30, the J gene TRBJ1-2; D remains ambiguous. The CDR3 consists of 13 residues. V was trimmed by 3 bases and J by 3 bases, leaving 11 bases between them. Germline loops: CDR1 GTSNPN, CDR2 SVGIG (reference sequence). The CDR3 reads CAWRGGEDYGYTF. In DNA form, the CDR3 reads TGTGCCTGGAGGGGCGGGGAGGACTATGGCTACACCTTC.

Here the CDR3 DNA reads TGTGCCAGCAGCCTACTCGGGGGGCCTAGCACAGATACGCAGTATTTT. Translating it yields CASSLLGGPSTDTQYF. The chain employs TRBV5-6 and TRBJ2-3, with D possibly matching TRBD2 (7 bases). The germline gives CDR1 SGHDT, CDR2 YYEEEE. Between the trimmed V and J ends, which lost 4 bases and 0 bases, there was a span of 15 bases. The CDR3 length is 16 residues.

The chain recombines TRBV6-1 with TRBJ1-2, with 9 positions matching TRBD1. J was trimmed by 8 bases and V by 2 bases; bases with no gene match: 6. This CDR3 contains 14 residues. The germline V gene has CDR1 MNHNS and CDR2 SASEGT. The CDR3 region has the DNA TGTGCCAGCAGTGAATATGGGACAGGGAAAGGCTACACCTTC. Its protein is CASSEYGTGKGYTF.

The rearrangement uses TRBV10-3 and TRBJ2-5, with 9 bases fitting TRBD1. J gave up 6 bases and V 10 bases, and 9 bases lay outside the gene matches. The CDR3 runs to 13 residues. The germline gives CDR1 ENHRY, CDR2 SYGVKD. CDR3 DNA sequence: TGTGCCACCCGGACAGGGGAAGGGAAGACCCAGTACTTC. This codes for CATRTGEGKTQYF.

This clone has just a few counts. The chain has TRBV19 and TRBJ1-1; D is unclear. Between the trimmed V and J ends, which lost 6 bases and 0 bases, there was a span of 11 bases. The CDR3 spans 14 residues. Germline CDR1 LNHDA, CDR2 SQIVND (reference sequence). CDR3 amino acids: CASREGRMNTEAFF. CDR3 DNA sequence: TGTGCCAGTAGGGAGGGCAGGATGAACACTGAAGCTTTCTTT.

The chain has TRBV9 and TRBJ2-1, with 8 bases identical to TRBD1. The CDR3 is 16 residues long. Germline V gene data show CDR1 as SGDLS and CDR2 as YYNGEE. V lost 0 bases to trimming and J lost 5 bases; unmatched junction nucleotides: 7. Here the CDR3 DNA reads TGTGCCAGCAGCGTAGAGGTGACAGGGGCCAACAATGAGCAGTTCTTC. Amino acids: CASSVEVTGANNEQFF.

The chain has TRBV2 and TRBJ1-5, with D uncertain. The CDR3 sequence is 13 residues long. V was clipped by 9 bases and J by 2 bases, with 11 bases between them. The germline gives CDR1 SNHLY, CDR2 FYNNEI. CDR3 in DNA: TGTGCCAGTCAGCGTACTGGCAATCAGCCCCAGCATTTT. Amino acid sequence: CASQRTGNQPQHF.

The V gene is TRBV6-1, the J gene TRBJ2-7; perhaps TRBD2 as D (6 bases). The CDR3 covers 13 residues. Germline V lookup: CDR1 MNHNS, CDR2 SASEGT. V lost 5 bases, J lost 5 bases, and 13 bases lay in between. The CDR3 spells CASSLGRGNEQYF. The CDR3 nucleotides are TGTGCCAGCAGTCTTGGGCGGGGAAACGAGCAGTACTTC.

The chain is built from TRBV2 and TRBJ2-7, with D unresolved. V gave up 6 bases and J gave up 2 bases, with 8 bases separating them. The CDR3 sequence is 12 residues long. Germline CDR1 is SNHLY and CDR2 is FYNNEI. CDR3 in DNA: TGTGCCAGCAGCGCCTGGGCCTACGAGCAGTACTTC. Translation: CASSAWAYEQYF.

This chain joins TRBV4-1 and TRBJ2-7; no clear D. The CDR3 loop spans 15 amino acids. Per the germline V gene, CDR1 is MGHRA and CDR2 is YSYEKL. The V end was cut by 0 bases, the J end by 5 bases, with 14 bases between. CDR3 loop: CASSQDARGLHEQYF. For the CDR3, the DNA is TGCGCCAGCAGCCAAGACGCCCGTGGGCTCCACGAGCAGTACTTC.

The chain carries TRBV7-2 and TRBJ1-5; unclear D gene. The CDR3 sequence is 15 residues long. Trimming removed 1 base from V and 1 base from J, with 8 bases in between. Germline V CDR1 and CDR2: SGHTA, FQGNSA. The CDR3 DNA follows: TGTGCCAGCAGCTTAGTGGGCAGAAGCAATCAGCCCCAGCATTTT. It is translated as CASSLVGRSNQPQHF.

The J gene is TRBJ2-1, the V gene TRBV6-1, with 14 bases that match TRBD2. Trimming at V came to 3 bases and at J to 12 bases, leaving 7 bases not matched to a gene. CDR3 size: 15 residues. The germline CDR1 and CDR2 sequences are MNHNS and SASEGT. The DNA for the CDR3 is TGTGCCAGCAGTGAGCAGGGACTAGCGGGAGTGCGGCAGTTCTTC. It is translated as CASSEQGLAGVRQFF.

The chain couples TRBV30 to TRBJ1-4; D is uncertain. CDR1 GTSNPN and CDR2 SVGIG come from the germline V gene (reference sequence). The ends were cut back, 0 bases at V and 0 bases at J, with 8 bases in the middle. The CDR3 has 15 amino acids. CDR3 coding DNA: TGTGCCTGGAGTGTATCCGGGACAACTAATGAAAAACTGTTTTTT. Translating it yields CAWSVSGTTNEKLFF.